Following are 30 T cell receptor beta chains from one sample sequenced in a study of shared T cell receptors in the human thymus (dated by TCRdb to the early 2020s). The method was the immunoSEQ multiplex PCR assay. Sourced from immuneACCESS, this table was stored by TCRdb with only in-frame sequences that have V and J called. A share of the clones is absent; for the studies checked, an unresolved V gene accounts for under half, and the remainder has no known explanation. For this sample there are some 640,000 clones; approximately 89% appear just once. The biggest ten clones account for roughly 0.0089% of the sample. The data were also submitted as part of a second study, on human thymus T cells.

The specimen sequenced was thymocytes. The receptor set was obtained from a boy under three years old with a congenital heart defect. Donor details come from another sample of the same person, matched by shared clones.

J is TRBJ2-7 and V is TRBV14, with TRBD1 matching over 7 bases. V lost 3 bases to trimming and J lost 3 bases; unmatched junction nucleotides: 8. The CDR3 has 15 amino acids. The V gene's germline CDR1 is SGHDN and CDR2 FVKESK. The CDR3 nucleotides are TGTGCCAGCAGCCACACTCCCGACAGGGACTACGAGCAGTACTTC. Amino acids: CASSHTPDRDYEQYF.

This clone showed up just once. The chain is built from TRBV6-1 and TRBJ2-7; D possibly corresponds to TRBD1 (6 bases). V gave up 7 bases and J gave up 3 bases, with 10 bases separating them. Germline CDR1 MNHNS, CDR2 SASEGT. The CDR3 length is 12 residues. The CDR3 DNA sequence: TGTGCCAGCACGGACAGAAACTACGAGCAGTACTTC. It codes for CASTDRNYEQYF.

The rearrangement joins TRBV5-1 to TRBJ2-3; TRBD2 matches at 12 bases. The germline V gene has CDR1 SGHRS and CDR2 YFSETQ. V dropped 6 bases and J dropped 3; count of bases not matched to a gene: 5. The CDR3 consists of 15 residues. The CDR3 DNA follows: TGCGCCAGCATCTCCGGGACTAGCGGGACAGATACGCAGTATTTT. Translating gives CASISGTSGTDTQYF.

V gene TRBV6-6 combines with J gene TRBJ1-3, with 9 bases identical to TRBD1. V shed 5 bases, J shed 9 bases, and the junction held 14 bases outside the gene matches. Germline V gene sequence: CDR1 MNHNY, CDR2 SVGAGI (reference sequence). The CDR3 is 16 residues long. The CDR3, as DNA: TGTGCCAGCAGTAACACAGGGGGCCACGGAGTAAGCACCATATATTTT. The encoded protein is CASSNTGGHGVSTIYF.

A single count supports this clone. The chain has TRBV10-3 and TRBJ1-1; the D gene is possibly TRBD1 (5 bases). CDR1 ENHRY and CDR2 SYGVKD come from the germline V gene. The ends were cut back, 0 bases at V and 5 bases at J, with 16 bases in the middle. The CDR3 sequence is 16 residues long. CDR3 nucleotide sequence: TGTGCCATCAGTGAGTCGAAAGTTCAGGGAGGGACTGAAGCTTTCTTT. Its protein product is CAISESKVQGGTEAFF.

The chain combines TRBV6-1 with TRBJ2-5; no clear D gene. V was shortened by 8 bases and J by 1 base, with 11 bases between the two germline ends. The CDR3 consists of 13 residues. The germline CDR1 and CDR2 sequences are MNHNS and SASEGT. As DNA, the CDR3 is TGTGCCAGCGCTTACAGAAGCCAAGAGACCCAGTACTTC. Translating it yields CASAYRSQETQYF.

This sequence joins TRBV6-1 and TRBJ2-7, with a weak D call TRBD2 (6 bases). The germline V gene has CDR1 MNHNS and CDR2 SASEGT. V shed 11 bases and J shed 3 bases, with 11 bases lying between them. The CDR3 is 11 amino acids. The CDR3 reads CASPRGYEQYF. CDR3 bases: TGTGCCTCCCCGCGGGGCTACGAGCAGTACTTC.

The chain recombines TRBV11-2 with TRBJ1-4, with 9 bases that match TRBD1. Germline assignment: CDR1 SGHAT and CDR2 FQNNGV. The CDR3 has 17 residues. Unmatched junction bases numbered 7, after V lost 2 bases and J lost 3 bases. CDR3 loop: CASSLTGTGRANEKLFF. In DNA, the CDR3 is TGTGCCAGCAGCTTAACCGGGACAGGGCGGGCTAATGAAAAACTGTTTTTT.

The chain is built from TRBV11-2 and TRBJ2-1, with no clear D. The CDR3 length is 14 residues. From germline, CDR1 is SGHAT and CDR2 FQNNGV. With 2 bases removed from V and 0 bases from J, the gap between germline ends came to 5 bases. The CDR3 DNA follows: TGTGCCAGCAGCTTACGGAGCTCCTACAATGAGCAGTTCTTC. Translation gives CASSLRSSYNEQFF.

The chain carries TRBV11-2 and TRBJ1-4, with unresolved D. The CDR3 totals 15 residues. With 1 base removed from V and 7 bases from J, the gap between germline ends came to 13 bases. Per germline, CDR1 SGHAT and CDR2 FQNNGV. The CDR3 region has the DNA TGTGCCAGCAGCTTAGCAAGGGAAGAGGGTGAAAAACTGTTTTTT. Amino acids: CASSLAREEGEKLFF.

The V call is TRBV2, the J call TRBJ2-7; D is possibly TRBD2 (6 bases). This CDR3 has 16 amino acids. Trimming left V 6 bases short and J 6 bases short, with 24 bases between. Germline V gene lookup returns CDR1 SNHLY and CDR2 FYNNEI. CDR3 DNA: TGTGCCAGCAGGGCCCGACTAGATAGTTTTTGTGGCGAGCAGTACTTC. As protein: CASRARLDSFCGEQYF.

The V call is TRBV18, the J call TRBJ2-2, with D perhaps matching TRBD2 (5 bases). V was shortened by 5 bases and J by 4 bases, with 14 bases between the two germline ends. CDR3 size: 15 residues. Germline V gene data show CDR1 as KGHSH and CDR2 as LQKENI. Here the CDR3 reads CASSGETQPTGELFF. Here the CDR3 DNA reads TGTGCCAGCTCAGGGGAGACCCAGCCCACCGGGGAGCTGTTTTTT.

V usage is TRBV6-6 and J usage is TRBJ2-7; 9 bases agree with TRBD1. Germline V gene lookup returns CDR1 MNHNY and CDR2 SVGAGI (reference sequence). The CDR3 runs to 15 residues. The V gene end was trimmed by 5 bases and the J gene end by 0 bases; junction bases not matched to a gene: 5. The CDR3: CASSTTGGPSYEQYF. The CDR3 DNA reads TGTGCCAGCAGTACCACAGGGGGCCCCTCCTACGAGCAGTACTTC.

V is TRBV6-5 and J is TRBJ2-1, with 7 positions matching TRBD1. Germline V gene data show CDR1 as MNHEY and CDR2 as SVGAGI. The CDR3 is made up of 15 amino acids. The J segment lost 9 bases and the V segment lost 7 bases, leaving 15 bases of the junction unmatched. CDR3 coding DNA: TGTGCCAGCACCCTCCGACAGGGACCCATCGGTGAGCAGTTCTTC. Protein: CASTLRQGPIGEQFF.

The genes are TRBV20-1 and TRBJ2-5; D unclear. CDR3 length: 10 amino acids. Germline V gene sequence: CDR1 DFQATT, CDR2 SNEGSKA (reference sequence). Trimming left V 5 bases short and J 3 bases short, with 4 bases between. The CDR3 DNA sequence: TGCAGTGCTGTAAAAGAGACCCAGTACTTC. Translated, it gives CSAVKETQYF.

CDR3 sequence reads: CASSPQGKGIYEQYF. CDR3 sequence (DNA): TGTGCCAGCAGCCCTCAGGGGAAAGGTATCTACGAGCAGTACTTC. V usage is TRBV11-2 and J usage is TRBJ2-7; D might be TRBD1 (6 bases). Germline loops: CDR1 SGHAT, CDR2 FQNNGV. Trimming took off 5 bases at V and 3 bases at J, with 17 bases between the two ends. The CDR3 covers 15 residues.

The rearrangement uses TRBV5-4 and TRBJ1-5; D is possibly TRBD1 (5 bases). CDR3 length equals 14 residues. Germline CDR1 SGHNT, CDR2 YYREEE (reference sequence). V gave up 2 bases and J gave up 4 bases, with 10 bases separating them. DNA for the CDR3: TGTGCCAGCAGCTTAGGCCCAGGGAATCAGCCCCAGCATTTT. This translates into CASSLGPGNQPQHF.

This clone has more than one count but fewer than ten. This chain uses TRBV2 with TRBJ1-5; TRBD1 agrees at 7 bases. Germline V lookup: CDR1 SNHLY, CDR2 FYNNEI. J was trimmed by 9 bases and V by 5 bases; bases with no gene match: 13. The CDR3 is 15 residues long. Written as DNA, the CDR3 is TGTGCCAGCAGTACCGACAGGGACGCATCTCTGCCCCAGCATTTT. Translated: CASSTDRDASLPQHF.

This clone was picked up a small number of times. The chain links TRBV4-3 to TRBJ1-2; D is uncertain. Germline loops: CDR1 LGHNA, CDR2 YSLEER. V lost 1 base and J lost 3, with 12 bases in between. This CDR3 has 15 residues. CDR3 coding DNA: TGCGCCAGCAGCCAAGTTTTCGGGTCACACTATGGCTACACCTTC. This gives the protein CASSQVFGSHYGYTF.

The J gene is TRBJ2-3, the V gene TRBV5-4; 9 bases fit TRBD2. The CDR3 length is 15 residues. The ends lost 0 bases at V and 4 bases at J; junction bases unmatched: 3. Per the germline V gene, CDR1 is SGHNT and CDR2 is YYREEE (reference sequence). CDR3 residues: CASSLVSGGSDTQYF. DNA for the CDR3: TGTGCCAGCAGCTTGGTTAGCGGGGGATCAGATACGCAGTATTTT.

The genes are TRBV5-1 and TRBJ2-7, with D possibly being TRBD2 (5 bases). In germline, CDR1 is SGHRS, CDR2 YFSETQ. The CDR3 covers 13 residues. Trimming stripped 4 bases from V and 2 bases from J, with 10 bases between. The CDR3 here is CASSRSGAYEQYF. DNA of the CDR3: TGCGCCAGCAGCCGGAGCGGCGCCTACGAGCAGTACTTC.

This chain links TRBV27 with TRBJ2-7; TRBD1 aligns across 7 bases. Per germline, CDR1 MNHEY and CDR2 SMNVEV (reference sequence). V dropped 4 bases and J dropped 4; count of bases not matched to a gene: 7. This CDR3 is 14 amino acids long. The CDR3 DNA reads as TGTGCCAGCAGTTCGGGACAGAAAGCTTACGAGCAGTACTTC. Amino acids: CASSSGQKAYEQYF.

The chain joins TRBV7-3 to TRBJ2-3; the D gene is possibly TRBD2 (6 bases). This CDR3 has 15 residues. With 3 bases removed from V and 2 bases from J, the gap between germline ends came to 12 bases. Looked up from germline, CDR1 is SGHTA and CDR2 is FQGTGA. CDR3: CASSFGREFTDTQYF. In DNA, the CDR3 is TGTGCCAGCAGCTTCGGACGGGAGTTCACAGATACGCAGTATTTT.

The CDR3 nucleotides read TGCAGCGTTGAAGGAGGAGGCTACTCCTACAATGAGCAGTTCTTC. Translated: CSVEGGGYSYNEQFF. The V and J genes are TRBV29-1 and TRBJ2-1; D perhaps matches TRBD2 (5 bases). CDR1 and CDR2 (germline): SQVTM, ANQGSEA. This CDR3 spans 15 amino acids. V shed 1 base and J shed 0 bases, with 10 bases lying between them.

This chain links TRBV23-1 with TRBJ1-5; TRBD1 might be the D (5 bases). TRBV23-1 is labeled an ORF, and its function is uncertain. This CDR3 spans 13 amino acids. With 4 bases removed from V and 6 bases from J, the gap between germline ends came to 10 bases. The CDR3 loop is CASSPPGGQPQHF. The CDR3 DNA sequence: TGCGCCAGCAGTCCCCCGGGGGGTCAGCCCCAGCATTTT.

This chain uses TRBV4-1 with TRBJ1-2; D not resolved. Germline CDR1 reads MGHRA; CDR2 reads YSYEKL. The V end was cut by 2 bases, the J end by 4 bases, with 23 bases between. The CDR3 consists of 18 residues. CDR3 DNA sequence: TGCGCCAGCAGCCAAAACGGACTTGTCCCGTCGTTTATCTATGGCTACACCTTC. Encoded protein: CASSQNGLVPSFIYGYTF.

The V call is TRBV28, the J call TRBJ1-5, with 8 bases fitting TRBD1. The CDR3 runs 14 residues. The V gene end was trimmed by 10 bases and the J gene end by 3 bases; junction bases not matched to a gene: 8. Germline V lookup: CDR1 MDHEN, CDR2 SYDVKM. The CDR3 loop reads CATRQGRVNQPQHF. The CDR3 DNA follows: TGTGCCACCCGACAGGGGAGGGTCAATCAGCCCCAGCATTTT.

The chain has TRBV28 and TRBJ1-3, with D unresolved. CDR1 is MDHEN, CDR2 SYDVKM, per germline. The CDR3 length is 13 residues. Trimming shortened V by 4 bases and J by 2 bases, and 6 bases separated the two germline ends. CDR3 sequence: CASSSGPGNTIYF. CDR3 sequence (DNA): TGTGCCAGCAGTTCCGGTCCTGGAAACACCATATATTTT.

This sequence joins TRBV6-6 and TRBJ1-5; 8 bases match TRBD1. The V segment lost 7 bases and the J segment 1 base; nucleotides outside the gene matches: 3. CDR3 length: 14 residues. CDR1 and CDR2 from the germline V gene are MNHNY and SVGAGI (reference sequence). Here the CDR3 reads CASIGQGSNQPQHF. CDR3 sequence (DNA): TGTGCCAGCATTGGACAGGGCAGCAATCAGCCCCAGCATTTT.

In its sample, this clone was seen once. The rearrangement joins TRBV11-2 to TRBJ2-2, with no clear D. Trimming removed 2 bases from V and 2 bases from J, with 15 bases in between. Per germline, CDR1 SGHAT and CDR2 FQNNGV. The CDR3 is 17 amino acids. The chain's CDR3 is CASSLKTPPENTGELFF. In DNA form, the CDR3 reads TGTGCCAGCAGCTTAAAGACACCCCCGGAAAACACCGGGGAGCTGTTTTTT.